Below, one T cell receptor (beta chain) is given with its context. Seattle researchers signed up patients amid active infection and tracked them longitudinally. These data come from a study of blood T cell repertoires in COVID-19. Whole-study context: Samples of COVID-19 (acute and convalescent) were obtained from the United States, Italy and Spain. The cDNA or gDNA used as material had been derived from T cells, B-cell-depleted T cells, or PBMCs.

Original analysis: Amplification with reference gene primers provided the estimates of nucleated cell counts. Clones were sequenced by immunoSEQ multiplex PCR, and TCRdb holds only the in-frame ones, with some missing. V, J and clone size derive from that table, while D and trimming were established from the DNA sequence. Altogether approximately 250,000 clones are present, over 70% being singletons, with the ten largest covering about 10%. Sample: peripheral blood. The TCR comes from a woman between 65 and 79 years old with COVID-19, enrolled during active disease.

CDR3 DNA sequence: TGTGCCAGCAGCTCAGGGTTGGGGTCAACTTACGAGCAGTACTTC. Its protein product is CASSSGLGSTYEQYF. The chain links TRBV5-4 to TRBJ2-7; D is perhaps TRBD1 (5 bases). V gave up 3 bases and J gave up 4 bases, with 17 bases separating them. The CDR3 covers 15 residues. Germline V gene sequence: CDR1 SGHNT, CDR2 YYREEE (reference sequence).